This entry lists 5 T cell receptor beta chains sequenced from one sample in a study of human T cells and chemical hapten exposure. As to time point: patch test 3, about 24 weeks after DPC sensitization. The treatment: therapeutic diphenylcyclopropenone sensitization with weekly scalp DPC. TCRdb passed the RACE reads through MiXCR, listing each CDR3 protein once. Of 190,000 or so distinct CDR3 sequences listed, around a quarter were seen once; the top ten hold about 2.5%. The sample in question was whole blood, obtained in connection with sensitization to the hapten diphenylcyclopropenone (DPC). Receptor source: a woman aged 40 to 55 with alopecia areata. Some clones in this sample may be carry-over from other donors' samples.

The V call is TRBV11-2, the J call TRBJ2-1; D unclear. V lost 4 bases to trimming and J lost 5 bases, with 6 bases between them. The germline V gene has CDR1 SGHAT and CDR2 FQNNGV. The CDR3 length is 12 residues. CDR3 DNA sequence: TGTGCCAGCAGCTCGGATCACAATGAGCAGTTCTTC. Protein sequence: CASSSDHNEQFF.

V usage is TRBV28 and J usage is TRBJ2-5, with D maybe TRBD2 (5 bases). The CDR3 is made up of 19 amino acids. Trimming removed 2 bases at V and 4 bases at J, with 26 bases between. The V gene's germline CDR1 is MDHEN and CDR2 SYDVKM. The CDR3 loop reads CASSLVQASGSPIAETQYF. The CDR3 bases are TGTGCCAGCAGTTTAGTACAAGCTTCTGGGAGCCCAATTGCAGAGACCCAGTACTTC.

This clonotype was picked up a small number of times. This chain connects TRBV19 to TRBJ2-5; TRBD1 agrees at 7 bases. CDR3 length: 14 residues. Germline CDR1 reads LNHDA; CDR2 reads SQIVND (reference sequence). V lost 5 bases and J lost 6; bases outside the gene matches: 9. CDR3 bases: TGTGCCAGTAGTGCTCGGGGACAGCTTAAGACCCAGTACTTC. Encoded protein: CASSARGQLKTQYF. The entire variable domain, with the rest obtained from reference TRBV19 and TRBJ2-5, is as follows: DGGITQSPKYLFRKEGQNVTLSCEQNLNHDAMYWYRQDPGQGLRLIYYSQIVNDFQKGDIAEGYSVSREKKESFPLTVTSAQKNPTAFYLCASSARGQLKTQYFGPGTRLLVL.

The chain couples TRBV2 to TRBJ1-1; D is undetermined. The ends were cut back, 3 bases at V and 3 bases at J, with 17 bases in the middle. Germline V gives CDR1 SNHLY, CDR2 FYNNEI. The CDR3 is made up of 16 amino acids. CDR3 region: CASSDSRFLGDTEAFF. The CDR3 bases are TGTGCCAGCAGTGATTCGCGATTTCTTGGAGACACTGAAGCTTTCTTT.

CDR3 DNA: TGTGCCAGCAGGGGACAGGGAAACACCGGGGAGCTGTTTTTT. This translates into CASRGQGNTGELFF. V and J are TRBV12-3 or TRBV12-4 and TRBJ2-2; TRBD1 matches 9 bases. J gave up 2 bases and V 6 bases, and 1 base lay outside the gene matches. The CDR3 loop spans 14 amino acids.